One sample yielded the 14 T cell receptor beta chains listed below, sequenced in a study of regulatory T cells in long-lasting Graves disease. Libraries of TCR beta came from iRepertoire HTBI primers plus Arm-PCR of CDR3 regions. TCRdb recomputed calls from the multiplex PCR reads with MiXCR, one row per CDR3 protein. The table shows about 620,000 distinct CDR3 sequences, with approximately 15% occurring only once. Stated time point: newly diagnosed GD, antithyroid drugs for less than 3 months. The TCR library was prepared using RNA isolated from PBMCs. This sample also appeared in a second study, on T cells in Graves' hyperthyroidism and ophthalmopathy.

Here the sequenced sample was peripheral blood mononuclear cells (PBMCs), taken at new diagnosis, from a patient treated with antithyroid drugs. Every receptor here comes from a woman in her 30s with Graves disease.

CDR3 residues: CASQPGGAGIEAFF. CDR3 nucleotides: TGTGCCTCTCAACCTGGGGGAGCAGGGATTGAAGCTTTCTTT. The chain links TRBV10-3 to TRBJ1-1; a possible D gene is TRBD1 (5 bases). V lost 11 bases and J 7 bases, leaving 23 bases between the germline ends. Germline assignment: CDR1 ENHRY and CDR2 SYGVKD. The CDR3 loop spans 14 amino acids.

This clonotype was detected many times. V is TRBV18 and J is TRBJ2-7; tentatively, D is TRBD1 (6 bases). The germline CDR1 and CDR2 sequences are KGHSH and LQKENI. The germline V and J ends were trimmed by 4 bases and 2 bases, with 15 bases remaining between them. The CDR3 is 15 residues long. Here the CDR3 reads CASSRTESGAYEQYF. The CDR3 nucleotides read TGTGCCAGCTCACGGACAGAGTCTGGGGCCTACGAGCAGTACTTC.

This clonotype was seen repeatedly, ten times or more. The rearrangement joins TRBV6-9 to TRBJ1-1; TRBD1 is a possible D gene (5 bases). The germline V and J ends were trimmed by 3 bases and 8 bases, with 10 bases remaining between them. Germline-derived CDR1 and CDR2 are MNHGY and SVAAGI. The CDR3 is made up of 12 amino acids. CDR3 in DNA: TGTGCCAGCAGTTACAGCAGGGAAGAAGCTTTCTTT. Amino acids: CASSYSREEAFF.

This clonotype showed up many times. One end of the junction does not line up with germline, which may come from a read error. V usage is TRBV28 and J usage is TRBJ2-5; 10 bases are shared with TRBD1. The germline V gene encodes CDR1 MDHEN and CDR2 SYDVKM. This CDR3 region has 13 residues. This CDR3 reads CACSGTGEETQYF. CDR3 in DNA: TGTGCCTGCAGCGGGACAGGGGAAGAGACCCAGTACTTC.

This clonotype showed up many times. The genes are TRBV12-3 or TRBV12-4 and TRBJ1-1; no reliable D call. Trimming removed 2 bases at V and 6 bases at J, with 10 bases between. The CDR3 length is 13 residues. CDR3 bases: TGTGCCAGCAGTTTATGGGCATCCCCTGAAGCTTTCTTT. Its translation: CASSLWASPEAFF.

The table lists this clonotype with a few counts. The gene calls are TRBV5-1 and TRBJ2-3, with 10 positions matching TRBD2. Germline CDR1 reads SGHRS; CDR2 reads YFSETQ. The CDR3 spans 17 residues. Trimming cost V 4 bases and J 2 bases; bases outside gene matches: 10. CDR3 sequence (DNA): TGCGCCAGCAGCCAAGATCTAGCGGGAGCGAACACAGATACGCAGTATTTT. Encoded protein: CASSQDLAGANTDTQYF. The entire variable domain, with the rest obtained from reference TRBV5-1 and TRBJ2-3, is as follows: KAGVTQTPRYLIKTRGQQVTLSCSPISGHRSVSWYQQTPGQGLQFLFEYFSETQRNKGNFPGRFSGRQFSNSRSEMNVSTLELGDSALYLCASSQDLAGANTDTQYFGPGTRLTVL.

This clonotype was counted many times. V is TRBV20-1 and J is TRBJ2-2; 12 bases match TRBD2. This CDR3 has 14 amino acids. V was clipped by 4 bases and J by 7 bases; unmatched bases: 4. CDR1 and CDR2 (germline): DFQATT, SNEGSKA (reference sequence). CDR3 loop: CSATSGRAGGELFF. The CDR3 DNA sequence: TGCAGTGCTACTAGCGGGAGGGCCGGCGGGGAGCTGTTTTTT.

The CDR3 DNA sequence: TGTGCCAGCAGTTACTCGCCGCTTCGTCTGATGATGGAATACGAGCAGTACTTC. It yields the protein CASSYSPLRLMMEYEQYF. V and J are TRBV6-2 or TRBV6-3 and TRBJ2-7; D uncertain. V lost 0 bases and J 4 bases, leaving 22 bases between the germline ends. Germline V gene lookup returns CDR1 MNHEY and CDR2 SVGEGT. The CDR3 contains 18 residues.

This clonotype has a count of ten or more. The chain uses TRBV2 and TRBJ2-7; the match to TRBD1 covers 7 bases. In germline, CDR1 is SNHLY, CDR2 FYNNEI. This CDR3 spans 15 amino acids. The V segment lost 5 bases and the J segment 3 bases; nucleotides outside the gene matches: 10. The CDR3 nucleotides read TGTGCCAGCAGTCCGGGACAGCTGTCTAACTACGAGCAGTACTTC. Its translation is CASSPGQLSNYEQYF. The full variable domain, completed using reference TRBV2 and TRBJ2-7, is EPEVTQTPSHQVTQMGQEVILRCVPISNHLYFYWYRQILGQKVEFLVSFYNNEISEKSEIFDDQFSVERPDGSNFTLKIRSTKLEDSAMYFCASSPGQLSNYEQYFGPGTRLTVT.

This clonotype was seen a few times. This chain joins TRBV19 and TRBJ2-7; 11 bases map to TRBD1. This CDR3 spans 15 amino acids. Trimming took 5 bases from V and 6 from J; bases not matched to a gene: 9. Germline V gene sequence: CDR1 LNHDA, CDR2 SQIVND (reference sequence). DNA of the CDR3: TGTGCCAGTAGTTACCCGGACAGGGGGCAGTTCGAGCAGTACTTC. It is translated as CASSYPDRGQFEQYF.

This clonotype was seen repeatedly, ten times or more. The genes are TRBV7-8 and TRBJ2-1; TRBD2 matches 8 bases. The CDR3 has 21 residues. CDR1 and CDR2 from the germline V gene are SGHVS and FQNEAQ. V was pared by 7 bases and J by 8 bases, with 31 bases of the junction left unmatched. Written as DNA, the CDR3 is TGTGCCAGCAACATAATCTGGATTGATCCGACCACGGGACTAGTGGTCGATGAGCAGTTCTTC. Protein product: CASNIIWIDPTTGLVVDEQFF.

This clonotype was counted only a few times. V gene TRBV2 combines with J gene TRBJ2-1; possible D gene TRBD2, 6 bases. CDR1 is SNHLY, CDR2 FYNNEI, per germline. Trimming removed 2 bases at V and 0 bases at J, with 8 bases between. This CDR3 has 15 amino acids. CDR3 in amino acids: CASSENSGSYNEQFF. The CDR3 DNA reads TGTGCCAGCAGTGAAAATAGCGGCTCCTACAATGAGCAGTTCTTC.

The V and J genes are TRBV6-1 and TRBJ2-7, with 10 bases matching TRBD2. CDR1 and CDR2 (germline): MNHNS, SASEGT. This CDR3 contains 17 residues. Losses at the gene ends were 6 bases for V and 4 bases for J; bases not matched to a gene: 15. CDR3 sequence: CASSPSPGLAGEYEQYF. CDR3 DNA: TGTGCCAGCAGCCCGTCACCCGGGCTAGCGGGAGAATACGAGCAGTACTTC.

Concerning this clonotype: This may be a read error: a much more frequent sequence differs by one nucleotide. This chain joins TRBV6-1 and TRBJ2-7; D may correspond to TRBD1 or TRBD2 (5 bases each). CDR3 length: 18 amino acids. The V and J ends lost 8 bases and 2 bases respectively, with 28 bases between them. CDR1 and CDR2 (germline): MNHNS, SASEGT. For the CDR3, the DNA is TGTGCCAGCGGTCCAGACCGGGACCGTAGGAGGCATGCCTACGAGCAGTACTTC. This gives the protein CASGPDRDRRRHAYEQYF.